This T cell receptor (beta chain) was found in a study of blood T cell repertoires in COVID-19. Study-wide context: Nucleic acid was either cDNA or gDNA, and it came from T cells, B-cell-depleted T cells, or PBMCs.

The CDR3 is made up of 13 amino acids. Between the trimmed V and J ends, which lost 0 bases and 4 bases, there was a span of 6 bases. Germline V gives CDR1 ENHRY, CDR2 SYGVKD. Original methodology: Reference gene primer amplification gave estimated nucleated cell counts. Sequencing used immunoSEQ multiplex PCR; TCRdb keeps in-frame clones, though not all of them. V and J calls plus clone size are reproduced from that table; the DNA served to infer D and trimming. The data contain just over 250,000 clones, over 70% of them singletons. Enrolment of Seattle patients took place during active infection, and they were followed longitudinally.

V gene TRBV10-3 combines with J gene TRBJ1-2; D not certain. The sequence came from a woman in her 70s with COVID-19, enrolled during active disease. The sequenced sample consisted of peripheral blood. The CDR3 region has the DNA TGTGCCATCAGTGAGTCCAGAAGCTATGGCTACACCTTC. Its translation: CAISESRSYGYTF.